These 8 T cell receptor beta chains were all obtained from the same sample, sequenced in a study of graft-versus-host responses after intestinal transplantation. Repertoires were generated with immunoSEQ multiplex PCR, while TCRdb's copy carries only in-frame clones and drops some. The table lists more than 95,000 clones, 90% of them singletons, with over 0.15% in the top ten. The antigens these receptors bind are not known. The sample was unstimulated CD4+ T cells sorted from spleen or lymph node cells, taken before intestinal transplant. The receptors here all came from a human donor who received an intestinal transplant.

CDR3 sequence reads: CASSPRLAGRYTNTGELFF. In DNA form, the CDR3 reads TGTGCCAGCTCACCTCGCCTAGCGGGACGATACACGAACACCGGGGAGCTGTTTTTT. The chain combines TRBV18 with TRBJ2-2, with 9 nucleotides matching TRBD2. This CDR3 comprises 19 residues. J was trimmed by 0 bases and V by 3 bases; bases with no gene match: 11. Germline V gives CDR1 KGHSH, CDR2 LQKENI.

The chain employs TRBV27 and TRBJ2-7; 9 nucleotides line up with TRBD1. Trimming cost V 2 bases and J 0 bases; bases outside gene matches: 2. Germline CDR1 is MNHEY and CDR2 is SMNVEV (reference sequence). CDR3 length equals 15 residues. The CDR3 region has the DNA TGTGCCAGCAGTTTAACAGGGGGCGCCTCCTACGAGCAGTACTTC. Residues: CASSLTGGASYEQYF.

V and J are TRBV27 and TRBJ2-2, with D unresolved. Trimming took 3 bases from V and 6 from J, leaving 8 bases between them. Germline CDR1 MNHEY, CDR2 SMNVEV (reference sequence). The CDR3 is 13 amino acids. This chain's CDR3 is CASSLLTAGELFF. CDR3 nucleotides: TGTGCCAGCAGTTTGTTAACGGCCGGGGAGCTGTTTTTT.

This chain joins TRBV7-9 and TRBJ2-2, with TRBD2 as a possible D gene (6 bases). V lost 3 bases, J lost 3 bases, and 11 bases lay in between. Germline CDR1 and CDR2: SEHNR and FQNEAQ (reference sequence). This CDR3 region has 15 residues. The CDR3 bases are TGTGCCAGCAGCTTGGAAGGAGGGTACACCGGGGAGCTGTTTTTT. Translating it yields CASSLEGGYTGELFF.

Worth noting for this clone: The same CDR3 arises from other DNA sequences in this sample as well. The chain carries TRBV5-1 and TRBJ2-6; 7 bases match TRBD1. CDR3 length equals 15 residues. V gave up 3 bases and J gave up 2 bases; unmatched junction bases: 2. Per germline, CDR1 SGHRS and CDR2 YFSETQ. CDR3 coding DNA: TGCGCCAGCAGCTCAGGGGGTGCTGGGGCCAACGTCCTGACTTTC. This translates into CASSSGGAGANVLTF.

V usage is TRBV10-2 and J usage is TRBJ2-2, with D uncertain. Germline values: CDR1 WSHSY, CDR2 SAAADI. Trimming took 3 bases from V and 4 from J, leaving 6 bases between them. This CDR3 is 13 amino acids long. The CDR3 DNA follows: TGCGCCAGCAGTGATAGTGGCACCGGGGAGCTGTTTTTT. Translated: CASSDSGTGELFF.

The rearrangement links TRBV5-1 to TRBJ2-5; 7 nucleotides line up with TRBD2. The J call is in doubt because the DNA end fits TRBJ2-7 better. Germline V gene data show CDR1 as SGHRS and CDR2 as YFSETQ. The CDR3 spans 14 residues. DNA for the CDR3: TGCGCCAGCAGCTTAGCGGGGATTACCTACGAGCAGTACTTC. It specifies CASSLAGITYEQYF.

CDR3 in DNA: TGTGCCAGCAGCTGGGTCGGACTAGCGGGGAGCACAGATACGCAGTATTTT. Its translation: CASSWVGLAGSTDTQYF. V gene TRBV5-6 combines with J gene TRBJ2-3, with 12 bases lining up with TRBD2. This CDR3 contains 17 residues. Looked up from germline, CDR1 is SGHDT and CDR2 is YYEEEE. Germline trimming cut 3 bases from V and 0 bases from J; bases unmatched to any gene: 5.